The following is a TCR beta chain sequence with its context. The data were taken from a study of blood T cell repertoires in COVID-19. Study-wide context: Material from acute and convalescent COVID-19 was sourced from the United States, Italy and Spain.

The repertoire was sequenced with immunoSEQ multiplex PCR; TCRdb's copy has only in-frame clones and lacks some. This sample carries some 180,000 clones, less than 80% of them seen once, and the ten largest clones take under 20%. The CDR3 has 15 residues. Germline CDR1 SGHRS, CDR2 YFSETQ. V was pared by 0 bases and J by 4 bases, with 13 bases between. The sequence came from a woman between 70 and 85 years old in a cohort exposed to, infected with or recovered from COVID-19 (not recorded which). The sample taken for sequencing was PBMCs or T cells enriched from blood (not recorded which). The rearrangement joins TRBV5-1 to TRBJ1-1; a weak D match, TRBD1 (5 bases). The CDR3 region is CASSLVGLGGTEAFF. In DNA form, the CDR3 reads TGCGCCAGCAGCTTGGTTGGGCTCGGGGGCACTGAAGCTTTCTTT. Based on the CDR3 plus reference TRBV5-1 and TRBJ1-1, the full variable domain is KAGVTQTPRYLIKTRGQQVTLSCSPISGHRSVSWYQQTPGQGLQFLFEYFSETQRNKGNFPGRFSGRQFSNSRSEMNVSTLELGDSALYLCASSLVGLGGTEAFFGQGTRLTVV.